This T cell receptor (beta chain) was found in a study of T cells in tuberculosis. Across the study: Within 7 days of starting treatment, or before, PBMC were stored. The study's findings and limits: Smaller distances to GMM-specific TCRs suggested their expansion in active tuberculosis. Cases with active tuberculosis were adults, while controls were adolescents.

Data came from immunoSEQ multiplex PCR; TCRdb stores just in-frame clones and leaves some out. The table records tens of thousands of clones, around 86% of them present only once. As to time point: new active TB diagnosis, blood taken before or within 7 days of starting treatment. Patients were newly diagnosed, HIV-seronegative, and aged 18 or older. The V gene lost 3 bases and the J gene lost 3 bases, with 11 bases spanning the gap. CDR1 and CDR2 from the germline V gene are SGHDN and FVKESK. The CDR3 spans 14 residues. Worth noting for this clone: Its target is unknown.

This clonotype was sampled from an adult with tuberculosis. This chain connects TRBV14 to TRBJ1-2; D is possibly TRBD1 (5 bases). The sample in question was PBMCs, obtained at tuberculosis diagnosis. This CDR3 is CASSQYQQDYGYTF. CDR3 DNA sequence: TGTGCCAGCAGCCAGTATCAACAGGACTATGGCTACACCTTC.